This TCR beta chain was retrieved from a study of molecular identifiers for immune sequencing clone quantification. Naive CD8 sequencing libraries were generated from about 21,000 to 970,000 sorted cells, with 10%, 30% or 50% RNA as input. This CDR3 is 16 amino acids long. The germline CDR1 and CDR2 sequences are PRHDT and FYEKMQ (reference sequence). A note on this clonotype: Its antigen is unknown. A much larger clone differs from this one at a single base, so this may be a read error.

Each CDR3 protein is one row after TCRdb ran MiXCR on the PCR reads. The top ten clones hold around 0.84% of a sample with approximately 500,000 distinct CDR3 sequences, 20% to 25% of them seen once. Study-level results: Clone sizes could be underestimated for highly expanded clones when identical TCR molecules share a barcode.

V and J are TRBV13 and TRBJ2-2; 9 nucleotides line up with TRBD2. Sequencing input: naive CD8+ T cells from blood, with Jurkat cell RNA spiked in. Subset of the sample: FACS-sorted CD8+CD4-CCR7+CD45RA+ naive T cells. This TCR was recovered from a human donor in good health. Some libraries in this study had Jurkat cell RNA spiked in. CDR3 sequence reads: CASSKGLAMNTGELSF. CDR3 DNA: TGTGCCAGCAGCAAAGGACTAGCGATGAACACCGGGGAGCTGTCTTTT.